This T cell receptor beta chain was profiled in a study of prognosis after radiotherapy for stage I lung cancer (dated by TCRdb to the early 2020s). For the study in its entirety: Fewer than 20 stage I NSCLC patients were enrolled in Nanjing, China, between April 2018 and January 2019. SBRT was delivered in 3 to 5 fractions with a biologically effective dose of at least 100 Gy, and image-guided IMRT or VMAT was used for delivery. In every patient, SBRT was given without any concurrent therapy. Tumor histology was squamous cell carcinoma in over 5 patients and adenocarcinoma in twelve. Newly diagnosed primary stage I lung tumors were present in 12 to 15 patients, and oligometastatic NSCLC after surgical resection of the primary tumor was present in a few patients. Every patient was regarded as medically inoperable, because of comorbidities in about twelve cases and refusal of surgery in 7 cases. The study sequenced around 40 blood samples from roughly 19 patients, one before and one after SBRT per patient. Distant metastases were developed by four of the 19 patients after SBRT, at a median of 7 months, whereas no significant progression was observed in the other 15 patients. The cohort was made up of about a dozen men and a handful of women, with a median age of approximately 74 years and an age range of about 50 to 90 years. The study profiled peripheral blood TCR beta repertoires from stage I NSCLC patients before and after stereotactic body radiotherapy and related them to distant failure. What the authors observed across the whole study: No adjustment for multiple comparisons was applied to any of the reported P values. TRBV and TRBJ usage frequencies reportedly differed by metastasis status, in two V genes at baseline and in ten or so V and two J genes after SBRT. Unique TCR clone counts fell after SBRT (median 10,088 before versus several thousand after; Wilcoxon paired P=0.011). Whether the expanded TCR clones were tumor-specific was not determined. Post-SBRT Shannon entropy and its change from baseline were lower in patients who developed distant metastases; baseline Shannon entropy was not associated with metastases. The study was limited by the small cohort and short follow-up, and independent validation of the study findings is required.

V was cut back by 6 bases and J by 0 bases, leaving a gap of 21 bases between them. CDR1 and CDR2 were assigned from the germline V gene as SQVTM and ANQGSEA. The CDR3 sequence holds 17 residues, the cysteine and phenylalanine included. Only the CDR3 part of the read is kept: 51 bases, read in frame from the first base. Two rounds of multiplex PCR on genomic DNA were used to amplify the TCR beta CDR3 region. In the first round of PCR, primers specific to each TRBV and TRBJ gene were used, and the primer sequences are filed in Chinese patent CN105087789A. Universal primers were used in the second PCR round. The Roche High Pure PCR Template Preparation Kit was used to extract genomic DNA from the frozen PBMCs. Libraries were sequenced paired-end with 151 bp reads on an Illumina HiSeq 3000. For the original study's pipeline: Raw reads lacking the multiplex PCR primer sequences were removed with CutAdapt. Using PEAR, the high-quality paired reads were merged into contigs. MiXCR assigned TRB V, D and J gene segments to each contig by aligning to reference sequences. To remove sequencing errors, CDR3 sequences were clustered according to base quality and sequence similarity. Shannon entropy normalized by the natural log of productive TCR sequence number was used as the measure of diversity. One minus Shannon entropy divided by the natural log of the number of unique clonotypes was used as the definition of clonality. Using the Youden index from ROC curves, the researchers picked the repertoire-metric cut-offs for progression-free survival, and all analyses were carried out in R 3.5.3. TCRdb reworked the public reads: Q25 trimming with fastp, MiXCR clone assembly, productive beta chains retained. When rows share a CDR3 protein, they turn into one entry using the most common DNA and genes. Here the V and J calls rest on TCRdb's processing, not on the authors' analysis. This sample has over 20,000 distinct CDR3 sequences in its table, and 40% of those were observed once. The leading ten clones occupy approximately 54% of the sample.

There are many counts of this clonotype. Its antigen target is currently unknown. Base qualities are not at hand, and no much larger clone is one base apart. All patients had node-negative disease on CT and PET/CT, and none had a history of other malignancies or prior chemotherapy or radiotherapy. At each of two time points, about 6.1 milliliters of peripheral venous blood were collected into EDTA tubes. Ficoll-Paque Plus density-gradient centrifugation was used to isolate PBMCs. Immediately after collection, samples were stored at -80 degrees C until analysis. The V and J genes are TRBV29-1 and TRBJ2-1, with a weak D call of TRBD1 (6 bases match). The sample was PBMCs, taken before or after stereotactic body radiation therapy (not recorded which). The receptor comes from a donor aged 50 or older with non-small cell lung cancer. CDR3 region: CSVAGEIAQSSYNEQFF. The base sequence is TGCAGCGTGGCAGGGGAAATAGCCCAGAGCTCCTACAATGAGCAGTTCTTC.